Listed below are T cell receptor beta chains from one sample, sequenced in a study of cytomegalovirus exposure and HLA in healthy donors. Clones were sequenced by immunoSEQ multiplex PCR, and TCRdb holds only the in-frame ones, with some missing. The table shows tens of thousands of clones, with around 67% occurring only once. The sample consisted of PBMCs. The receptors were sampled from a woman aged 50 to 60 in good health and CMV-seropositive. Each CDR3 is given with its conserved first and last residue. The D gene is left open where the match is weak. Size is stated for part of the rows, as once, few or many counts, or as a class when the clone is expanded.

v_gene	abundance	j_gene	d_gene	CDR3nt	CDR3aa
TRBV19	-	TRBJ1-4	TRBD1	TGTGCCAGTAGTATAGATCTAGGGACAGGGGGCTTGAGGGAAAAACTGTTTTTT	CASSIDLGTGGLREKLFF
TRBV7-9	-	TRBJ1-2	-	TGTGCCAGCAGCTTACCGGGGAACTATGGCTACACCTTC	CASSLPGNYGYTF
TRBV9	few	TRBJ2-1	-	TGTGCCAGCAGCGTAGCACAGAAAAATGAGCAGTTCTTC	CASSVAQKNEQFF
TRBV5-4	once	TRBJ1-1	-	TGTGCCAGCGCCCTTGACATGGGCACTGAAGCTTTCTTT	CASALDMGTEAFF
TRBV4-2	-	TRBJ1-4	TRBD1	TGTGCCAGCAGCCAAGATGGTTCGGGACAGGGCTATGAACTGTTTTTT	CASSQDGSGQGYELFF
TRBV28	few	TRBJ1-2	-	TGTGCCAGCAGCTATCGGATAGTGGCGCGGGACTATGGCTACACCTTC	CASSYRIVARDYGYTF
TRBV9	-	TRBJ2-2	TRBD2	TGTGCCAGCAGCGTAGTATCAGTGGGTGGCGGGGGGAACACCGGGGAGCTGTTTTTT	CASSVVSVGGGGNTGELFF
TRBV7-3	-	TRBJ2-7	-	TGTGCCAGCAAACTAGGGCCTGGACCTTCCTACGAGCAGTACTTC	CASKLGPGPSYEQYF
TRBV5-4	-	TRBJ2-3	-	TGTGCCAGCAGCGCGGACAGTACTAGCACAGATACGCAGTATTTT	CASSADSTSTDTQYF
TRBV7-9	-	TRBJ2-1	TRBD2	TGTGCCAGCAGCTTGACTAGCGGGGGGGCCAATGAGCAGTTCTTC	CASSLTSGGANEQFF
TRBV27	-	TRBJ1-1	TRBD1	TGTGCCAGCAGTTCACGTAAGGACAGGAGCGCTGAAGCTTTCTTT	CASSSRKDRSAEAFF
TRBV19	-	TRBJ1-1	-	TGTGCCAGTAGTCCCCACGTGGGGGGGAACACTGAAGCTTTCTTT	CASSPHVGGNTEAFF
TRBV9	once	TRBJ2-5	-	TGTGCCAGCAGCAAACCGGACAGCCAAGAGACCCAGTACTTC	CASSKPDSQETQYF
TRBV6-6	-	TRBJ1-1	-	TGTGCCAGCAGTCTCGACCCTCTCTCGGGGGCTGAAGCTTTCTTT	CASSLDPLSGAEAFF
TRBV5-6	-	TRBJ2-1	-	TGTGCCAGCAGCCTCCCGGCGGCCCCCCCAAATGAGCAGTTCTTC	CASSLPAAPPNEQFF
TRBV7-2	-	TRBJ2-5	TRBD2	TGTGCCAGCAGCTTAGTAGCGGGGTTCCAAGAGACCCAGTACTTC	CASSLVAGFQETQYF
TRBV4-1	-	TRBJ1-3	-	TGCGCCAGCAGCCAAGACAGGGGCTCTGGAAACACCATATATTTT	CASSQDRGSGNTIYF
TRBV7-9	-	TRBJ1-2	-	TGTTCCAGCAGCCACGACACCGGTGCAGCCGACTATGGCTACACCTTC	CSSSHDTGAADYGYTF
TRBV19	-	TRBJ1-1	TRBD1	TGTGCCAGTAGGCCTACACCGGGACAGAAGAACACTGAAGCTTTCTTT	CASRPTPGQKNTEAFF
TRBV9	-	TRBJ2-2	-	TGTGCCAGCTCCAGGGGGAACACCGGGGAGCTGTTTTTT	CASSRGNTGELFF
TRBV7-6	-	TRBJ2-1	TRBD2	TGTGCCAGCAGCATCGGGGGGGCCGCCTACAATGAGCAGTTCTTC	CASSIGGAAYNEQFF
TRBV5-1	-	TRBJ1-4	-	TGCGCCAGCAGCGCGGACGAGGGAAGGGAAAAACTGTTTTTT	CASSADEGREKLFF
TRBV6-6	-	TRBJ2-1	-	TGTGCCAGCAAGGGGGGGCCTGGGCTTGAGCAGTTCTTC	CASKGGPGLEQFF
TRBV19	few	TRBJ2-1	TRBD2	TGTGCCAGTAGTATCTCCGAACTAGCGGGTCCGTACAATGAGCAGTTCTTC	CASSISELAGPYNEQFF
TRBV11-2	few	TRBJ2-1	-	TGTGCCAGCAGCTCCTTAGAGGGTAGAAGGTCCTACAATGAGCAGTTCTTC	CASSSLEGRRSYNEQFF
TRBV2	few	TRBJ1-5	-	TGTGCCAGCAGTGGGCCAGGTGATTCTAGCAATCAGCCCCAGCATTTT	CASSGPGDSSNQPQHF
TRBV28	-	TRBJ2-1	-	TGTGCCAGCAGCCGGAATGAGCAGTTCTTC	CASSRNEQFF